Listed here are 32 T cell receptor beta chains from one sample, sequenced in a study of neurological immune-mediated disorders. TCRdb passed the 5' RACE reads through MiXCR, listing each CDR3 protein once. The sample holds about 29,000 distinct CDR3 sequences, 10% to 15% seen once. The sequenced material came from PBMCs. The source is a man aged 55 to 69 in good health.

Turning to this clonotype: At one of its ends the junction is not consistent with the germline gene, which may arise from a read error. The J gene is TRBJ1-1, the V gene TRBV5-1; TRBD1 is a possible D gene (6 bases). CDR3 size: 13 residues. The germline CDR1 and CDR2 sequences are SGHRS and YFSETQ. CDR3 residues: CASSRQGPTDAFF. In DNA, the CDR3 is TGCGCCAGCAGCCGGCAGGGGCCCACTGACGCTTTCTTT.

Many counts were recorded for this clonotype. The chain is built from TRBV27 and TRBJ2-7; D may be TRBD1 (5 bases). The V gene's germline CDR1 is MNHEY and CDR2 SMNVEV (reference sequence). Between the trimmed V and J ends, which lost 5 bases and 3 bases, there was a span of 14 bases. This CDR3 is 14 amino acids long. CDR3 DNA sequence: TGTGCCAGCAGTCTTTACAGGTGGGGCTACGAGCAGTACTTC. Translating gives CASSLYRWGYEQYF.

This clonotype was picked up many times. This rearrangement joins TRBV28 to TRBJ2-1; TRBD2 aligns across 8 bases. Germline V lookup: CDR1 MDHEN, CDR2 SYDVKM. This CDR3 is built from 16 residues. V shed 5 bases and J 6 bases; nucleotides not matched to a gene: 12. The CDR3 coding sequence is TGTGCCAGCAGTACTACCGGGACTAGGCTACTCAATGAGCAGTTCTTC. This gives the protein CASSTTGTRLLNEQFF.

This clonotype occurred many times. J is TRBJ2-3 and V is TRBV28; no reliable D call. The CDR3 consists of 17 residues. V was clipped by 6 bases and J by 4 bases, with 23 bases between them. Per germline, CDR1 MDHEN and CDR2 SYDVKM. This CDR3 reads CASSSQHYSPVPDTQYF. CDR3 DNA sequence: TGTGCCAGCAGCTCACAACACTATTCACCCGTCCCAGATACGCAGTATTTT.

This chain joins TRBV20-1 and TRBJ2-3; D is undetermined. Germline assignment: CDR1 DFQATT and CDR2 SNEGSKA (reference sequence). The CDR3 extends over 16 amino acids. The germline V and J ends were trimmed by 5 bases and 1 base, with 19 bases remaining between them. The CDR3 spells CSADHIGSRGTDTQYF. The DNA for the CDR3 is TGCAGTGCTGACCATATCGGATCTAGGGGCACAGATACGCAGTATTTT.

This clonotype was observed at least ten times. V gene TRBV5-1 combines with J gene TRBJ1-1, with D uncertain. This CDR3 is built from 13 residues. V lost 5 bases to trimming and J lost 4 bases, with 12 bases between them. Looked up from germline, CDR1 is SGHRS and CDR2 is YFSETQ. The DNA for the CDR3 is TGCGCCAGCAGTTCCGTTCGGGCCACTGAAGCTTTCTTT. Amino acids: CASSSVRATEAFF.

The sample holds a few counts of this clonotype. This chain connects TRBV10-3 to TRBJ2-3, with 12 positions matching TRBD2. The CDR3 has 14 amino acids. V gave up 6 bases and J gave up 6 bases; unmatched junction bases: 4. Germline values: CDR1 ENHRY, CDR2 SYGVKD. The CDR3, as DNA: TGTGCCATCAGCACTAGCGGGGGGCGTGATACGCAGTATTTT. Its protein product is CAISTSGGRDTQYF.

This clonotype was found many times. The CDR3 sequence is CASSDVMGLAGGRDNEQFF. In DNA, the CDR3 is TGCGCCAGCAGTGATGTGATGGGACTAGCGGGGGGCCGAGACAATGAGCAGTTCTTC. This chain connects TRBV10-1 to TRBJ2-1; 15 positions agree with TRBD2. From germline, CDR1 is WNHNN and CDR2 SYGVQD (reference sequence). The V and J ends lost 3 bases and 5 bases, in that order; junction bases with no gene match: 11. This CDR3 has 19 residues.

This clonotype came up many times. This chain connects TRBV6-6 to TRBJ1-4; 7 bases align to TRBD1. V lost 4 bases and J lost 5; bases outside the gene matches: 4. The CDR3 consists of 14 residues. CDR1 is MNHNY, CDR2 SVGAGI, per germline (reference sequence). CDR3 nucleotide sequence: TGTGCCAGCAGTTGGGACAGAATAAATGAAAAACTGTTTTTT. Translated, it gives CASSWDRINEKLFF.

This clonotype was counted ten times or more. V and J are TRBV29-1 and TRBJ1-1; TRBD1 agrees at 10 bases. Germline V gives CDR1 SQVTM, CDR2 ANQGSEA. V lost 5 bases and J lost 2; bases outside the gene matches: 2. This CDR3 has 13 amino acids. The CDR3 DNA reads TGCAGCGTTTGGGACAGGGGAAACACTGAAGCTTTCTTT. Its protein is CSVWDRGNTEAFF.

This clonotype was counted ten times or more. The J gene is TRBJ2-7, the V gene TRBV5-1, with TRBD2 matching over 8 bases. Germline CDR1 is SGHRS and CDR2 is YFSETQ. The CDR3 runs 16 residues. V was pared by 0 bases and J by 0 bases, with 5 bases of the junction left unmatched. CDR3 sequence (DNA): TGCGCCAGCAGCTTGGTCATAGCGGGACCCTCCTACGAGCAGTACTTC. Its translation is CASSLVIAGPSYEQYF. The full variable domain, with the rest looked up from reference TRBV5-1 and TRBJ2-7, is KAGVTQTPRYLIKTRGQQVTLSCSPISGHRSVSWYQQTPGQGLQFLFEYFSETQRNKGNFPGRFSGRQFSNSRSEMNVSTLELGDSALYLCASSLVIAGPSYEQYFGPGTRLTVT.

The genes are TRBV29-1 and TRBJ2-3, with 12 bases lining up with TRBD2. The CDR3 extends over 15 amino acids. The germline V gene encodes CDR1 SQVTM and CDR2 ANQGSEA. J was trimmed by 5 bases and V by 4 bases; bases with no gene match: 7. CDR3 nucleotide sequence: TGCAGCGTTGTTGTCCTAGCGGGGGGGGGAGATACGCAGTATTTT. Translated: CSVVVLAGGGDTQYF.

In its sample, this clonotype is medium-sized. J is TRBJ2-3 and V is TRBV9, with TRBD1 identical over 7 bases. CDR3 length equals 15 residues. Germline CDR1 SGDLS, CDR2 YYNGEE. V was clipped by 3 bases and J by 2 bases; unmatched bases: 6. CDR3 amino acids: CASSADRVLTDTQYF. The CDR3 DNA follows: TGTGCCAGCAGCGCCGACAGGGTCCTCACAGATACGCAGTATTTT.

Ten or more counts support this clonotype. The genes are TRBV7-2 and TRBJ2-2, with D unresolved. V was clipped by 5 bases and J by 2 bases, with 9 bases between them. Germline CDR1 reads SGHTA; CDR2 reads FQGNSA. The CDR3 has 14 amino acids. CDR3 in amino acids: CASSPTVNTGELFF. CDR3 DNA sequence: TGTGCCAGCAGCCCTACGGTTAACACCGGGGAGCTGTTTTTT.

In this sample, this clonotype turned up many times. The chain carries TRBV2 and TRBJ2-1, with unresolved D. Trimming shortened V by 6 bases and J by 9 bases, and 21 bases separated the two germline ends. Germline assignment: CDR1 SNHLY and CDR2 FYNNEI. This CDR3 is built from 15 residues. The CDR3 DNA reads TGTGCCAGCAGCGAGGAGCGTGCGGTTCAGTCTGAGCAGTTCTTC. The encoded protein is CASSEERAVQSEQFF. Variable domain in full (rest from reference TRBV2 and TRBJ2-1): EPEVTQTPSHQVTQMGQEVILRCVPISNHLYFYWYRQILGQKVEFLVSFYNNEISEKSEIFDDQFSVERPDGSNFTLKIRSTKLEDSAMYFCASSEERAVQSEQFFGPGTRLTVL.

The CDR3, as DNA: TGTGCCAGCAGTGACAGGTGGATGACCGATGAGCAGTTCTTC. It translates to CASSDRWMTDEQFF. This chain links TRBV6-5 with TRBJ2-1; D perhaps matches TRBD1 (6 bases). This CDR3 comprises 14 residues. Looked up from germline, CDR1 is MNHEY and CDR2 is SVGAGI. V was shortened by 5 bases and J by 8 bases, with 16 bases between the two germline ends.

This clonotype was observed a handful of times. This sequence joins TRBV6-5 and TRBJ2-1; possibly TRBD1 for D (6 bases). Germline CDR1 is MNHEY and CDR2 is SVGAGI. The V gene lost 7 bases and the J gene lost 1 base, with 14 bases spanning the gap. This CDR3 region has 15 residues. The DNA for the CDR3 is TGTGCCAGCACCCCCCCAACAGGGTCCTACAATGAGCAGTTCTTC. Residues: CASTPPTGSYNEQFF.

Ten or more counts support this clonotype. This chain joins TRBV20-1 and TRBJ2-1; perhaps TRBD2 as D (6 bases). Per germline, CDR1 DFQATT and CDR2 SNEGSKA (reference sequence). The CDR3 loop spans 14 amino acids. Deletions cut 3 bases from V and 0 bases from J, with 9 bases between. CDR3 residues: CSARGGPSYNEQFF. CDR3 nucleotide sequence: TGCAGTGCTAGGGGGGGTCCCTCCTACAATGAGCAGTTCTTC.

This clonotype has at least ten counts. The rearrangement links TRBV11-2 to TRBJ2-2; a weak D match, TRBD2 (6 bases). The CDR3 runs 17 residues. Trimming left V 6 bases short and J 6 bases short, with 23 bases between. The V gene's germline CDR1 is SGHAT and CDR2 FQNNGV. Here the CDR3 DNA reads TGTGCCAGCAGAAACCCTGCCTTCCGGGAGAGGGCCGGGGAGCTGTTTTTT. Protein: CASRNPAFRERAGELFF.

This clonotype was recorded at least ten times. This CDR3 reads CASSSPGQGARQPQHF. DNA for the CDR3: TGTGCCAGCAGTTCTCCGGGACAGGGGGCTAGGCAGCCCCAGCATTTT. The chain uses TRBV12-3 or TRBV12-4 and TRBJ1-5; TRBD1 aligns across 12 bases. V lost 4 bases and J lost 7; bases outside the gene matches: 8. This CDR3 has 16 amino acids.

The chain uses TRBV20-1 and TRBJ2-1; the D call may be TRBD1 or TRBD2 (5 bases each). The germline CDR1 and CDR2 sequences are DFQATT and SNEGSKA (reference sequence). This CDR3 spans 12 amino acids. Here the CDR3 DNA reads TGCAGCACCTGGGGGTCCTACAATGAGCAGTTCTTC. The encoded protein is CSTWGSYNEQFF.

The sample holds many counts of this clonotype. The chain is built from TRBV7-9 and TRBJ1-4; 9 bases fit TRBD1. The CDR3 is 12 residues long. The V gene's germline CDR1 is SEHNR and CDR2 FQNEAQ (reference sequence). V trimming: 2 bases; J trimming: 12 bases; junction bases outside the gene matches: 1. CDR3 in DNA: TGTGCCAGCAGCTTACGACAGGGGGAACTGTTTTTT. Its protein product is CASSLRQGELFF. Full variable domain (remainder filled in from reference TRBV7-9 and TRBJ1-4): DTGVSQNPRHKITKRGQNVTFRCDPISEHNRLYWYRQTLGQGPEFLTYFQNEAQLEKSRLLSDRFSAERPKGSFSTLEIQRTEQGDSAMYLCASSLRQGELFFGSGTQLSVL.

This clonotype was seen many times. The chain has TRBV7-2 and TRBJ2-1; D call uncertain. The CDR3 is 15 residues long. Germline lookup yields CDR1 SGHTA and CDR2 FQGNSA. The V end was cut by 2 bases, the J end by 0 bases, with 8 bases between. The CDR3: CASSLLVSSYNEQFF. CDR3 nucleotides: TGTGCCAGCAGCTTACTGGTGAGCTCCTACAATGAGCAGTTCTTC.

This clonotype has at least ten counts. CDR3 protein: CASSLAVGPAGLGDYEQYF. DNA of the CDR3: TGTGCCAGCAGCTTAGCGGTGGGGCCCGCCGGGCTAGGGGACTACGAGCAGTACTTC. This rearrangement joins TRBV7-2 to TRBJ2-7; TRBD1 is a possible D gene (5 bases). V gave up 0 bases and J gave up 3 bases, with 24 bases separating them. Germline-derived CDR1 and CDR2 are SGHTA and FQGNSA. This CDR3 spans 19 amino acids.

This clonotype ranks as medium-sized. This chain links TRBV15 with TRBJ2-6, with 10 bases aligning to TRBD1. The CDR3 covers 16 residues. Germline V CDR1 and CDR2: LNHNV, YYDKDF (reference sequence). The J segment lost 4 bases and the V segment lost 3 bases, leaving 3 bases of the junction unmatched. CDR3: CATSRDRGSGANVLTF. The CDR3 DNA sequence: TGTGCCACCAGCAGGGACAGGGGGTCGGGGGCCAACGTCCTGACTTTC.

This clonotype was recorded at least ten times. The chain joins TRBV20-1 to TRBJ2-7; 7 bases agree with TRBD1. V shed 4 bases and J 3 bases; nucleotides not matched to a gene: 3. This CDR3 spans 12 amino acids. Germline V gives CDR1 DFQATT, CDR2 SNEGSKA (reference sequence). CDR3 coding DNA: TGCAGTGCTATGACAGGGATCTACGAGCAGTACTTC. Protein sequence: CSAMTGIYEQYF.

The table lists this clonotype with many counts. This rearrangement joins TRBV11-3 to TRBJ2-7; D might be TRBD1 (6 bases). The ends were cut back, 5 bases at V and 1 base at J, with 18 bases in the middle. Germline V gives CDR1 SGHNT, CDR2 YENEEA. This CDR3 is 16 amino acids long. For the CDR3, the DNA is TGTGCCAGCAGCGCGTTAGGACAGCTGTTTTCCTACGAGCAGTACTTC. Translated, it gives CASSALGQLFSYEQYF.

This clonotype was observed many times. The rearrangement links TRBV7-2 to TRBJ2-3; TRBD2 aligns across 12 bases. Germline CDR1 is SGHTA and CDR2 is FQGNSA. Trimming removed 5 bases from V and 4 bases from J; junction bases left unmatched: 7. The CDR3 is made up of 16 amino acids. This CDR3 reads CASSGRLAGVPDTQYF. DNA for the CDR3: TGTGCCAGCAGCGGCCGACTAGCGGGAGTGCCAGATACGCAGTATTTT. The whole variable domain, filled in from reference TRBV7-2 and TRBJ2-3, reads GAGVSQSPSNKVTEKGKDVELRCDPISGHTALYWYRQSLGQGLEFLIYFQGNSAPDKSGLPSDRFSAERTGGSVSTLTIQRTQQEDSAVYLCASSGRLAGVPDTQYFGPGTRLTVL.

The sample holds many counts of this clonotype. The genes are TRBV3-1 and TRBJ1-2, with D unclear. Per the germline V gene, CDR1 is LGHDT and CDR2 is YNNKEL (reference sequence). The CDR3 spans 15 residues. The V end was cut by 3 bases, the J end by 0 bases, with 11 bases between. This chain's CDR3 is CASSHLAGANYGYTF. The CDR3 region has the DNA TGTGCCAGCAGCCATCTCGCCGGGGCTAACTATGGCTACACCTTC.

This clonotype appeared many times. The rearrangement joins TRBV12-3 or TRBV12-4 to TRBJ1-1, with D possibly TRBD1 on 6 matching bases. The CDR3 sequence is 14 residues long. The V and J ends lost 5 bases and 6 bases respectively, with 16 bases between them. The CDR3 loop is CASSPRGGPPEAFF. The DNA of the CDR3 is TGTGCCAGCAGTCCGCGGGGGGGCCCCCCTGAAGCTTTCTTT.

This clonotype was counted ten times or more. The CDR3 DNA reads as TGTGCCAGCAGTTCACGTTTTCACCAACCTCCCCACTATGGCTACACCTTC. It is translated as CASSSRFHQPPHYGYTF. The chain uses TRBV5-6 and TRBJ1-2; D gene unclear. Trimming shortened V by 5 bases and J by 3 bases, and 23 bases separated the two germline ends. The germline V gene encodes CDR1 SGHDT and CDR2 YYEEEE. The CDR3 is made up of 17 amino acids.

The V and J genes are TRBV3-1 and TRBJ2-2; 8 nucleotides agree with TRBD2. J lost 7 bases, V lost 3 bases, and 4 bases had no gene match. This CDR3 spans 14 amino acids. Per the germline V gene, CDR1 is LGHDT and CDR2 is YNNKEL (reference sequence). The CDR3 here is CASSQASGRGELFF. The CDR3 DNA sequence: TGTGCCAGCAGCCAGGCTAGCGGGCGCGGGGAGCTGTTTTTT.